Reported below is one TCR beta chain. The antigen remains unidentified. The study ran its PCR with 60 Vbeta and 13 Jbeta primers. Per the original methods: Later work found around 85 million unique TCR beta chains, with roughly 11 million shared. Only in-frame clones appear in the TCRdb table, and some are missing; sequencing was by immunoSEQ multiplex PCR. V, J and clone size are those of that table, while D and trimming were read from the DNA. The sample lists 200,000 or so clones, about three quarters occurring once. The data are from a study of cytomegalovirus exposure and HLA in healthy donors. Study-wide results and limits: Later findings reportedly placed an Asian-associated ancestry cluster below the roughly 690-donor mean for N-insertions. A previous analysis found most TCR beta V segments productive roughly 87% or roughly 30% of the time. Later analysis identified several of the most significant clusters that appeared linked to common viral pathogens.

The germline V gene has CDR1 LGHNA and CDR2 YNFKEQ. V was clipped by 0 bases and J by 1 base, with 10 bases between them. The CDR3 is made up of 17 amino acids. The specimen was PBMCs. This sequence joins TRBV4-2 and TRBJ1-6; D is unresolved. The TCR sequence derives from a woman aged 30 to 39 in good health and CMV-seropositive. CDR3 DNA: TGTGCCAGCAGCCAAGATAAATCGGTTTCCTATAATTCACCCCTCCACTTT. Protein: CASSQDKSVSYNSPLHF.